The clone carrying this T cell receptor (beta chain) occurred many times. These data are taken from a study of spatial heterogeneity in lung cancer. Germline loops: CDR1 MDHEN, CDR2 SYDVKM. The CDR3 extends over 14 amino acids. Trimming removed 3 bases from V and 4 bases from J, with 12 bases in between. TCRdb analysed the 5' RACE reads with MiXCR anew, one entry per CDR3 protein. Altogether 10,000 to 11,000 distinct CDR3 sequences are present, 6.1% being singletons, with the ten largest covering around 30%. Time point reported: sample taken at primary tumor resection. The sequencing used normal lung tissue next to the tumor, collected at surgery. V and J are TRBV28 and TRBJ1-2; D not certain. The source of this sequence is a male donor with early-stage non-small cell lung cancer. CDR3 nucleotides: TGTGCCAGCAGTTTCATCCCTGACATCTATGGCTACACCTTC. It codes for CASSFIPDIYGYTF.